Following are 16 T cell receptor beta chains from one sample sequenced in a study of response to subunit inactivated influenza vaccine. TCRdb called the RT-PCR reads again in MiXCR, with one record for every CDR3 protein. The sample lists over 150,000 distinct CDR3 sequences, around 14% occurring once. The input for sequencing was CD8+ T cells sorted from PBMCs, taken more than 4 days after vaccination. The receptors shown here come from a man aged 50-59 years who received an inactivated influenza vaccine.

This clonotype was found a few times. J is TRBJ2-1 and V is TRBV28, with 7 bases that match TRBD2. CDR3 length: 16 amino acids. The V segment lost 3 bases and the J segment 2 bases; nucleotides outside the gene matches: 7. CDR1 is MDHEN, CDR2 SYDVKM, per germline. Here the CDR3 DNA reads TGTGCCAGCAGTTTGGAAAGCGGGATCACCTACAATGAGCAGTTCTTC. Residues: CASSLESGITYNEQFF.

This clonotype was counted a few times. The chain employs TRBV28 and TRBJ2-2, with unresolved D. The germline V and J ends were trimmed by 3 bases and 6 bases, with 8 bases remaining between them. The CDR3 has 13 amino acids. In germline, CDR1 is MDHEN, CDR2 SYDVKM. CDR3 region: CASSFVWAGELFF. DNA for the CDR3: TGTGCCAGCAGTTTCGTGTGGGCCGGGGAGCTGTTTTTT.

This clonotype was detected only a few times. CDR3 sequence (DNA): TGTGCCAGCAGTCCCCCGGAGCTGCCCTACGAGCAGTACTTC. Protein sequence: CASSPPELPYEQYF. V gene TRBV28 combines with J gene TRBJ2-7; D is undetermined. Trimming shortened V by 5 bases and J by 2 bases, and 13 bases separated the two germline ends. This CDR3 is built from 14 residues. Germline CDR1 MDHEN, CDR2 SYDVKM.

In its sample, this clonotype was seen a few times. This rearrangement joins TRBV7-8 to TRBJ2-1, with 7 nucleotides matching TRBD1. Germline CDR1 reads SGHVS; CDR2 reads FQNEAQ. CDR3 size: 15 residues. V dropped 1 base and J dropped 7; count of bases not matched to a gene: 7. CDR3 region: CASSLVWTGINEQFF. The CDR3 DNA reads as TGTGCCAGCAGCTTAGTGTGGACAGGAATAAATGAGCAGTTCTTC.

This clonotype was detected only a few times. The J gene is TRBJ2-5, the V gene TRBV10-2; no firm D call. Germline V CDR1 and CDR2: WSHSY, SAAADI. CDR3 length equals 13 residues. Between the trimmed V and J ends, which lost 3 bases and 3 bases, there was a span of 8 bases. The CDR3 nucleotides read TGCGCCAGCAGTGACGACCAAAAAGAGACCCAGTACTTC. Amino acids: CASSDDQKETQYF.

This clonotype was detected a few times. The CDR3 here is CASMQGHTGELFF. For the CDR3, the DNA is TGCGCCAGCATGCAGGGGCACACCGGGGAGCTGTTTTTT. The chain is built from TRBV5-1 and TRBJ2-2; D possibly corresponds to TRBD1 (6 bases). Trimming removed 6 bases at V and 3 bases at J, with 9 bases between. Germline V gives CDR1 SGHRS, CDR2 YFSETQ. CDR3 length: 13 amino acids.

This CDR3 reads CASSFQTGGGLDTEAFF. As DNA, the CDR3 is TGTGCCAGCAGTTTCCAGACAGGGGGCGGTTTGGACACTGAAGCTTTCTTT. J is TRBJ1-1 and V is TRBV28, with 10 bases lining up with TRBD1. In germline, CDR1 is MDHEN, CDR2 SYDVKM. The CDR3 sequence is 17 residues long. J gave up 3 bases and V 3 bases, and 10 bases lay outside the gene matches. The variable domain in full, with the rest retrieved from reference TRBV28 and TRBJ1-1, is DVKVTQSSRYLVKRTGEKVFLECVQDMDHENMFWYRQDPGLGLRLIYFSYDVKMKEKGDIPEGYSVSREKKERFSLILESASTNQTSMYLCASSFQTGGGLDTEAFFGQGTRLTVV.

V is TRBV6-2 or TRBV6-3 and J is TRBJ2-7; 13 bases fit TRBD2. Germline V gene data show CDR1 as MNHEY and CDR2 as SVGEGT. This CDR3 has 15 amino acids. V lost 2 bases, J lost 6 bases, and 4 bases stayed unmatched. Here the CDR3 reads CASSYPGLAGLEQYF. In DNA form, the CDR3 reads TGTGCCAGCAGTTACCCGGGACTAGCGGGACTCGAGCAGTACTTC.

This clonotype showed up just a few times. CDR3 nucleotide sequence: TGTGCCAGCAGTTTCCTCTTTGTTTGGAGCTCCTACAATGAGCAGTTCTTC. Translating gives CASSFLFVWSSYNEQFF. This chain uses TRBV6-2 or TRBV6-3 with TRBJ2-1; no definite D call. Germline V gene sequence: CDR1 MNHEY, CDR2 SVGEGT. The length of the CDR3 is 17 residues. The V gene lost 4 bases and the J gene lost 0 bases, with 16 bases spanning the gap.

This sequence joins TRBV7-8 and TRBJ1-1, with a weak D call TRBD1 (6 bases). The CDR3 sequence is 14 residues long. V was clipped by 5 bases and J by 0 bases, with 10 bases between them. Germline values: CDR1 SGHVS, CDR2 FQNEAQ. The DNA for the CDR3 is TGTGCCAGCAGCGAAAGGACAGTGAACACTGAAGCTTTCTTT. Protein sequence: CASSERTVNTEAFF.

CDR3 DNA sequence: TGTGCCAGCAGCTTGATGGGAGCGAACACCGGGGAGCTGTTTTTT. Its protein is CASSLMGANTGELFF. The chain employs TRBV5-4 and TRBJ2-2, with D perhaps TRBD2 (5 bases). Germline assignment: CDR1 SGHNT and CDR2 YYREEE (reference sequence). The CDR3 totals 15 residues. Trimming took 1 base from V and 0 from J, leaving 7 bases between them.

This clonotype has only a few counts. A junction end diverges from the germline sequence, so it may reflect a read error. This rearrangement joins TRBV6-2 or TRBV6-3 to TRBJ2-5, with 8 bases lining up with TRBD2. CDR1 and CDR2 (germline): MNHEY, SVGEGT. This CDR3 contains 15 residues. The CDR3 protein is CASSLLAENQETQCF. Written as DNA, the CDR3 is TGTGCCAGCAGTTTACTAGCGGAGAACCAAGAGACCCAGTGCTTC.

The chain combines TRBV5-1 with TRBJ2-5; 7 bases are shared with TRBD2. Germline V gives CDR1 SGHRS, CDR2 YFSETQ. V dropped 3 bases and J dropped 14; count of bases not matched to a gene: 7. This CDR3 is built from 11 residues. In DNA, the CDR3 is TGCGCCAGCAGCTCTAGCGGCCGCTATTACTTC. As protein: CASSSSGRYYF.

This clonotype was picked up a small number of times. The genes are TRBV6-2 or TRBV6-3 and TRBJ2-1; 7 nucleotides align to TRBD2. Trimming cost V 5 bases and J 4 bases; bases outside gene matches: 11. The CDR3 sequence is 16 residues long. The V gene's germline CDR1 is MNHEY and CDR2 SVGEGT. The CDR3 is CASSLLAAPRYNEQFF. The CDR3 DNA follows: TGTGCCAGCAGTCTCCTAGCGGCCCCACGTTACAATGAGCAGTTCTTC.

Comment on this clonotype: One end of the junction fails to match germline, which may point to a read error. The chain uses TRBV2 and TRBJ2-3; perhaps TRBD1 as D (6 bases). Germline CDR1 is SNHLY and CDR2 is FYNNEI. This CDR3 spans 18 amino acids. Written as DNA, the CDR3 is TGTACCAGCAGTTTTTCTTCCAGGGGCCGGGGATTCACAGATACGCAGTATTTT. The encoded protein is CTSSFSSRGRGFTDTQYF. The variable domain in full, completed from reference TRBV2 and TRBJ2-3, reads EPEVTQTPSHQVTQMGQEVILRCVPISNHLYFYWYRQILGQKVEFLVSFYNNEISEKSEIFDDQFSVERPDGSNFTLKIRSTKLEDSAMYFCTSSFSSRGRGFTDTQYFGPGTRLTVL.

V is TRBV12-3 or TRBV12-4 and J is TRBJ2-2; D remains unclear. The CDR3 sequence is 12 residues long. The V end was cut by 6 bases, the J end by 5 bases, with 7 bases between. The chain's CDR3 is CASSPETGELFF. The CDR3 bases are TGTGCCAGCAGCCCTGAGACCGGGGAGCTGTTTTTT.